This TCR beta chain was sequenced for a study of T cells after yellow fever vaccination. This clonotype was seen many times. With 6 bases clipped from V and 2 bases from J, the junction kept 5 bases outside the gene matches. CDR1 and CDR2 (germline): SGDLS, YYNGEE. The CDR3 spans 14 residues. Making TCR cDNA involved 5'RACE template switching, which added UMIs and a universal primer site. Each CDR3 protein gets one entry after TCRdb re-called the 5' RACE reads with MiXCR. The data contain approximately 510,000 distinct CDR3 sequences, just over 20% of them seen just once; the ten biggest clones take up less than 20%.

The TCR comes from a man between 18 and 29 years old who received the YFV17D yellow fever vaccine. Material: PBMCs, obtained roughly 23 days after the first yellow fever vaccination. The chain employs TRBV9 and TRBJ2-1; 7 bases agree with TRBD1. This CDR3 reads CASTTGLTYNEQFF. The CDR3 DNA is TGTGCCAGCACGACAGGGCTTACCTACAATGAGCAGTTCTTC.